This T cell receptor beta chain was captured in a study of blood T cell repertoires in COVID-19. Methods used by the authors: Quantification of nucleated cells was approximated via reference gene primer amplification. Sequencing was performed with immunoSEQ multiplex PCR; in TCRdb, only in-frame clones are kept and a portion is missing. The DNA was the basis for D and trimming; V, J and clone size are from that table. The sample records approximately 470,000 clones, around 90% being singletons. The V gene end was trimmed by 7 bases and the J gene end by 1 base; junction bases not matched to a gene: 1. From germline, CDR1 is KGHDR and CDR2 SFDVKD. The CDR3 totals 15 residues. Participants had their cohort set by participant-reported clinical history. Symptom resolution, clearance, or two negative PCRs marked donors in Cohort 3 as recovered.

This receptor was taken from a woman younger than 30 who had recovered from COVID-19. The rearrangement joins TRBV24-1 to TRBJ2-2; 11 bases line up with TRBD1. The sample consisted of PBMCs or T cells enriched from blood (not recorded which). CDR3 in DNA: TGTGCCACCAGGGGGACAGGGGGGAACACCGGGGAGCTGTTTTTT. It yields the protein CATRGTGGNTGELFF.